Below, 31 T cell receptor beta chains from the same sample are listed, as sequenced in a study of T cell repertoires in cytomegalovirus infection. TCRdb processed the reads anew with MiXCR; each CDR3 protein has one entry. There are hundreds of thousands of distinct CDR3 sequences in the sample; about 33% occur only once, and about an eighth lies in the top ten. Antigens for these TCRs are unknown. The sample in question was cultured CD8+ T cells from PBMCs, obtained from culture after CMV antigen stimulation. The receptors stem from a human donor in good health (CMV status not recorded). Some clones in this sample may be carry-over from other donors' samples.

The table lists this clonotype with many counts. A junction end diverges from the germline sequence, so it may reflect a read error. V usage is TRBV4-3 and J usage is TRBJ2-1; D may be TRBD2 (5 bases). This CDR3 comprises 16 residues. Germline V gene data show CDR1 as LGHNA and CDR2 as YSLEER. CDR3 in amino acids: CASSQEGLGGYTEQFF. CDR3 bases: TGCGCCAGCAGCCAAGAAGGTCTAGGAGGATACACTGAGCAGTTCTTC.

The chain uses TRBV27 and TRBJ2-1, with a possible D match to TRBD2 (6 bases). This CDR3 is 14 amino acids long. Germline values: CDR1 MNHEY, CDR2 SMNVEV (reference sequence). The V gene lost 1 base and the J gene lost 9 bases, with 13 bases spanning the gap. DNA of the CDR3: TGTGCCAGCAGTTTATTCGCTCGGGGGAGTGAGCAGTTCTTC. It encodes CASSLFARGSEQFF.

In this sample, this clonotype turned up many times. The V call is TRBV7-8, the J call TRBJ2-1; TRBD2 matches 8 bases. The CDR3 is made up of 15 amino acids. From germline, CDR1 is SGHVS and CDR2 FQNEAQ. With 7 bases clipped from V and 4 bases from J, the junction kept 9 bases outside the gene matches. The CDR3: CASTPAGEKYNEQFF. Written as DNA, the CDR3 is TGTGCCAGCACCCCAGCGGGAGAGAAGTACAATGAGCAGTTCTTC.

About this clonotype: The junction and the germline gene differ at one end; a read error may be behind it. This chain connects TRBV4-1 to TRBJ2-1; D may be TRBD1 or TRBD2 (5 bases each). This CDR3 has 16 amino acids. CDR1 is MGHRA, CDR2 YSYEKL, per germline. CDR3 coding DNA: TGTGCCAGCAGCCAAGATTCCGGGGCGGTCTACAATGAGCAGTTCTTC. This gives the protein CASSQDSGAVYNEQFF.

The chain links TRBV20-1 to TRBJ2-1, with 7 bases identical to TRBD2. The J segment lost 0 bases and the V segment lost 6 bases, leaving 11 bases of the junction unmatched. CDR1 is DFQATT, CDR2 SNEGSKA, per germline (reference sequence). The CDR3 spans 16 residues. The DNA of the CDR3 is TGCAGTGCGATCCCTCTCCGGGACTACTCCTACAATGAGCAGTTCTTC. Its translation: CSAIPLRDYSYNEQFF.

The genes are TRBV27 and TRBJ1-5, with 8 positions matching TRBD1. CDR3 size: 13 residues. Germline V gene sequence: CDR1 MNHEY, CDR2 SMNVEV (reference sequence). V lost 1 base, J lost 8 bases, and 1 base stayed unmatched. Here the CDR3 DNA reads TGTGCCAGCAGTTTATACAGGGGGGAGCCCCAGCATTTT. This encodes CASSLYRGEPQHF.

This clonotype was recorded a few times. This sequence joins TRBV25-1 and TRBJ2-7; 11 bases are a match to TRBD1. The trim removed 4 bases at V and 0 bases at J, leaving 2 bases unmatched. This CDR3 is 15 amino acids long. The germline V gene encodes CDR1 MGHDK and CDR2 SYGVNS. The CDR3 region is CASSVGQGASYEQYV. The CDR3 DNA follows: TGTGCCAGCAGTGTAGGACAGGGGGCCTCCTACGAGCAGTACGTC.

The chain employs TRBV4-1 and TRBJ2-7; 7 bases align to TRBD1. The ends lost 2 bases at V and 0 bases at J; junction bases unmatched: 4. This CDR3 spans 15 amino acids. In germline, CDR1 is MGHRA, CDR2 YSYEKL. The CDR3 nucleotides read TGCGCCAGCAGCCAACGCGGACAGGACTCCTACGAGCAGTACTTC. This gives the protein CASSQRGQDSYEQYF.

This clonotype was seen only a few times. The V and J genes are TRBV7-9 and TRBJ1-1; no firm D call. From germline, CDR1 is SEHNR and CDR2 FQNEAQ (reference sequence). V lost 5 bases to trimming and J lost 7 bases, with 14 bases between them. The CDR3 runs 13 residues. Here the CDR3 DNA reads TGTGCCAGCAGCGGAAATGAGCGGAGTGAAGCTTTCTTT. It yields the protein CASSGNERSEAFF.

This clonotype appeared a single time. V usage is TRBV27 and J usage is TRBJ1-3, with 8 bases lining up with TRBD1. V was pared by 6 bases and J by 10 bases, with 11 bases of the junction left unmatched. Germline V CDR1 and CDR2: MNHEY, SMNVEV (reference sequence). This CDR3 comprises 14 residues. The CDR3 loop is CASSPGQGGQTIYF. The DNA for the CDR3 is TGTGCCAGCAGCCCTGGACAGGGCGGTCAAACCATATATTTT.

The chain has TRBV5-1 and TRBJ2-7; weak D call: TRBD1 (6 bases). Per the germline V gene, CDR1 is SGHRS and CDR2 is YFSETQ. The ends were cut back, 3 bases at V and 6 bases at J, with 13 bases in the middle. The CDR3 extends over 13 amino acids. Written as DNA, the CDR3 is TGCGCCAGCAGCTATGAACAGGGTTCCGAGCAGTACTTC. As protein: CASSYEQGSEQYF.

The genes are TRBV18 and TRBJ1-2; no clear D. V was cut by 0 bases and J by 4 bases, with 18 bases left in between. Germline assignment: CDR1 KGHSH and CDR2 LQKENI. The length of the CDR3 is 17 residues. The CDR3 here is CASSPPFGSEEGYGYTF. The CDR3 bases are TGTGCCAGCTCACCACCGTTTGGCAGTGAGGAGGGCTATGGCTACACCTTC.

This clonotype is medium-sized (0.01 to 0.1%) within its sample. The chain couples TRBV27 to TRBJ1-5; D is uncertain. Deletions cut 2 bases from V and 4 bases from J, with 6 bases between. Germline V gene data show CDR1 as MNHEY and CDR2 as SMNVEV (reference sequence). The CDR3 loop spans 13 amino acids. CDR3 loop: CASSLMGNQPQHF. The CDR3 nucleotides read TGTGCCAGCAGTTTAATGGGAAATCAGCCCCAGCATTTT.

The sample holds many counts of this clonotype. The chain has TRBV12-3 or TRBV12-4 and TRBJ2-7; D unresolved. Trimming took 3 bases from V and 9 from J, leaving 27 bases between them. The CDR3 runs to 17 residues. This CDR3 reads CASSLSGRLGTTKVQYF. CDR3 bases: TGTGCCAGCAGTTTGTCCGGACGCCTTGGAACTACTAAGGTGCAGTACTTC.

The rearrangement joins TRBV29-1 to TRBJ1-2, with no clear D. The CDR3 spans 14 residues. Germline V gene data show CDR1 as SQVTM and CDR2 as ANQGSEA. Deletions cut 0 bases from V and 4 bases from J, with 12 bases between. The CDR3, as DNA: TGCAGCGTTGAAGATCATAGTAGGAGCTATGGCTACACCTTC. The encoded protein is CSVEDHSRSYGYTF.

Worth noting for this clonotype: Since a much larger clone is just one base distant, this may be a read error. This chain connects TRBV7-9 to TRBJ1-6; no clear D gene. This CDR3 comprises 12 residues. In germline, CDR1 is SEHNR, CDR2 FQNEAQ (reference sequence). Trimming took 2 bases from V and 8 from J, leaving 4 bases between them. DNA for the CDR3: TGTGCCAGCAGCTTATCGGATTCACCCCTCCACTTT. Translating gives CASSLSDSPLHF.

The V gene is TRBV2, the J gene TRBJ2-2, with 13 bases that match TRBD2. Trimming took 7 bases from V and 6 from J; bases not matched to a gene: 5. Per germline, CDR1 SNHLY and CDR2 FYNNEI. The CDR3 contains 15 residues. The CDR3 is CASTGLAGEAGELFF. CDR3 nucleotide sequence: TGTGCCAGCACCGGACTAGCGGGGGAAGCCGGGGAGCTGTTTTTT.

This clonotype was recorded a few times. The V and J genes are TRBV12-3 or TRBV12-4 and TRBJ1-1; the match to TRBD1 covers 10 bases. Trimming removed 4 bases from V and 6 bases from J; junction bases left unmatched: 5. This CDR3 comprises 14 residues. CDR3 sequence: CASSSTGGYAEAFF. In DNA form, the CDR3 reads TGTGCCAGCAGTTCGACAGGGGGCTATGCTGAAGCTTTCTTT.

This chain uses TRBV6-5 with TRBJ1-1; 7 positions match TRBD1. The CDR3 totals 15 residues. The V gene's germline CDR1 is MNHEY and CDR2 SVGAGI. Trimming at V came to 5 bases and at J to 3 bases, leaving 9 bases not matched to a gene. CDR3 protein: CASSGQVGMDTEAFF. In DNA form, the CDR3 reads TGTGCCAGCAGTGGACAGGTTGGGATGGACACTGAAGCTTTCTTT.

This clonotype has just a few counts. The chain carries TRBV12-3 or TRBV12-4 and TRBJ1-2; D is ambiguous. V was trimmed by 6 bases and J by 0 bases, leaving 14 bases between them. This CDR3 comprises 15 residues. The CDR3 region is CASSPRQAPNYGYTF. The CDR3 DNA is TGTGCCAGCAGCCCTAGACAAGCCCCTAACTATGGCTACACCTTC.

This clonotype showed up just a few times. The rearrangement links TRBV6-1 to TRBJ2-4; 9 nucleotides line up with TRBD1. The ends lost 7 bases at V and 8 bases at J; junction bases unmatched: 12. This CDR3 is 15 amino acids long. The germline V gene encodes CDR1 MNHNS and CDR2 SASEGT. The CDR3 sequence: CASTLGTGSTYIQYF. Here the CDR3 DNA reads TGTGCCAGCACCCTAGGGACAGGGTCTACTTACATTCAGTACTTC.

CDR3 sequence: CASSTESRFNEQFF. The DNA for the CDR3 is TGTGCCAGCTCGACGGAATCGAGATTCAATGAGCAGTTCTTC. The gene calls are TRBV9 and TRBJ2-1; D unclear. CDR3 length: 14 amino acids. CDR1 and CDR2 (germline): SGDLS, YYNGEE. V was cut by 7 bases and J by 6 bases, with 17 bases left in between.

The table lists this clonotype with a few counts. V gene TRBV5-6 combines with J gene TRBJ2-3; D gene unclear. Trimming removed 4 bases from V and 6 bases from J, with 15 bases in between. Germline assignment: CDR1 SGHDT and CDR2 YYEEEE. The CDR3 runs to 14 residues. The CDR3, as DNA: TGTGCCAGCAGCGCCCCGGGCCGCAGGGATACGCAGTATTTT. Protein: CASSAPGRRDTQYF.

Here the CDR3 reads CASSYYATGKPYNEQFF. The CDR3 bases are TGTGCCAGCAGTTACTATGCGACAGGAAAGCCCTACAATGAGCAGTTCTTC. The chain carries TRBV6-5 and TRBJ2-1, with D perhaps TRBD1 (6 bases). Between the trimmed V and J ends, which lost 1 base and 2 bases, there was a span of 15 bases. Germline V gene sequence: CDR1 MNHEY, CDR2 SVGAGI. This CDR3 is built from 17 residues.

The table lists this clonotype with a few counts. V usage is TRBV6-1 and J usage is TRBJ1-2; 7 positions agree with TRBD1. The CDR3 spans 11 residues. V lost 11 bases, J lost 4 bases, and 4 bases stayed unmatched. Germline CDR1 reads MNHNS; CDR2 reads SASEGT. The CDR3 reads CAAGQVYGYTF. CDR3 nucleotide sequence: TGTGCCGCCGGACAGGTCTATGGCTACACCTTC.

This chain links TRBV29-1 with TRBJ1-5; 8 bases map to TRBD1. V was clipped by 8 bases and J by 7 bases; unmatched bases: 7. The CDR3 consists of 12 residues. Germline assignment: CDR1 SQVTM and CDR2 ANQGSEA. In DNA, the CDR3 is TGCAGCCGGGACAGGATTGCGCAGCCCCAGCATTTT. Translation: CSRDRIAQPQHF.

DNA of the CDR3: TGTGCCAGTACCCGTGAAGCCTACAATGAGCAGTTCTTC. Translation gives CASTREAYNEQFF. The V and J genes are TRBV19 and TRBJ2-1; D remains unclear. V gave up 7 bases and J gave up 2 bases, with 9 bases separating them. Germline V gene lookup returns CDR1 LNHDA and CDR2 SQIVND (reference sequence). This CDR3 contains 13 residues.

The V gene is TRBV5-8, the J gene TRBJ2-3; D uncertain. V was trimmed by 7 bases and J by 0 bases, leaving 9 bases between them. The CDR3 is made up of 13 amino acids. Germline loops: CDR1 SGHTS, CDR2 YDEGEE. CDR3 bases: TGTGCCAGCGGTTGGGCTAGCACAGATACGCAGTATTTT. This gives the protein CASGWASTDTQYF. Combining the CDR3 with reference TRBV5-8 and TRBJ2-3 gives the whole variable domain EAGVTQSPTHLIKTRGQQATLRCSPISGHTSVYWYQQALGLGLQFLLWYDEGEERNRGNFPPRFSGRQFPNYSSELNVNALELEDSALYLCASGWASTDTQYFGPGTRLTVL.

The chain couples TRBV7-6 to TRBJ2-2; 10 nucleotides line up with TRBD1. Germline V gives CDR1 SGHVS, CDR2 FNYEAQ. Unmatched junction bases numbered 10, after V lost 5 bases and J lost 7 bases. This CDR3 comprises 16 residues. The CDR3 protein is CASSARQGAQNGELFF. As DNA, the CDR3 is TGTGCCAGCAGCGCCCGACAGGGGGCGCAGAACGGGGAGCTGTTTTTT.

A few counts support this clonotype. The chain joins TRBV4-1 to TRBJ2-3, with 9 bases matching TRBD2. The J segment lost 2 bases and the V segment lost 0 bases, leaving 9 bases of the junction unmatched. Germline values: CDR1 MGHRA, CDR2 YSYEKL. The CDR3 consists of 18 residues. The CDR3 reads CASSQDLAGAGLTDTQYF. CDR3 bases: TGCGCCAGCAGCCAAGATTTAGCGGGGGCCGGACTCACAGATACGCAGTATTTT.

The CDR3: CASLGVGGRAGELFF. DNA of the CDR3: TGTGCCAGCCTAGGGGTGGGGGGGCGCGCCGGGGAGCTGTTTTTT. The chain is built from TRBV6-5 and TRBJ2-2; D perhaps matches TRBD2 (7 bases). Trimming removed 8 bases from V and 6 bases from J, with 19 bases in between. The CDR3 covers 15 residues. Germline values: CDR1 MNHEY, CDR2 SVGAGI.